This T cell receptor beta chain originates from a study of cytomegalovirus exposure and HLA in healthy donors. Overall study context: The 100 to 150 validation repertoires matched the 500 to 750 first-cohort repertoires in platform, a later analysis reported. Whole-study results and caveats: It was about 180 TCR beta chains that were listed as cytomegalovirus-associated. It was reported that the classifier diagnosed cytomegalovirus status with high specificity and sensitivity in both the original and validation cohorts.

The J segment lost 8 bases and the V segment lost 6 bases, leaving 18 bases of the junction unmatched. CDR1 and CDR2 (germline): MDHEN, SYDVKM. The CDR3 sequence is 16 residues long. Here immunoSEQ multiplex PCR was the method, and the copy in TCRdb shows in-frame clones only, minus some. The sample contains roughly 90,000 clones, about 93% of which appear only once. Turning to this clone: Its antigen is unidentified.

The receptor was isolated from a woman aged 25-40 years in good health and CMV-seropositive. The chain is built from TRBV28 and TRBJ1-2; 7 nucleotides match TRBD1. Source material: PBMCs. The chain's CDR3 is CASRRVRTGLAGGYTF. The DNA of the CDR3 is TGTGCCAGCAGAAGGGTCCGGACAGGCTTGGCGGGGGGCTACACCTTC.